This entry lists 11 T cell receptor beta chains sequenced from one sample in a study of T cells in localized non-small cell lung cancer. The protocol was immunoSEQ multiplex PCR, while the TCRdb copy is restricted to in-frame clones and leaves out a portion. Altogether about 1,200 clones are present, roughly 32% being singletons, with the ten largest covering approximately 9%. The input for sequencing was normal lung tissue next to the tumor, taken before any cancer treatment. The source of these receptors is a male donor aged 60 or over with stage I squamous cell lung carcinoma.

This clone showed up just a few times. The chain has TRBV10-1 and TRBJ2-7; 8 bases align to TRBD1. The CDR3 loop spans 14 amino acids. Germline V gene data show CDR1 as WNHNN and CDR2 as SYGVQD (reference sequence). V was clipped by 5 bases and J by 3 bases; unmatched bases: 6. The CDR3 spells CASSLGTGGYEQYF. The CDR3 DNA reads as TGCGCCAGCAGTTTAGGGACAGGCGGCTACGAGCAGTACTTC.

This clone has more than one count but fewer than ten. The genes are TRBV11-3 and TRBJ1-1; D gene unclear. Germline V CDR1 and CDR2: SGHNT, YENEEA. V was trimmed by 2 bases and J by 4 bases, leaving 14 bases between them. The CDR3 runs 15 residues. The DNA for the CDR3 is TGTGCCAGCAGCTTAAACGGAGGGCTTAGCACTGAAGCTTTCTTT. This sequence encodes CASSLNGGLSTEAFF.

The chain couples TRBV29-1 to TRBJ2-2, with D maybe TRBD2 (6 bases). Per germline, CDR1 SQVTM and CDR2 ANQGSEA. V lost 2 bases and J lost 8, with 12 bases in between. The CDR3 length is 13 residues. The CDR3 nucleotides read TGCAGCGTTGAAAGTGGGAGGAAGGGGGAGCTGTTTTTT. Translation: CSVESGRKGELFF.

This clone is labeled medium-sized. The CDR3 region has the DNA TGTGCCAGCAGCCCTAGCGGCTCCTACAATGAGCAGTTCTTC. Protein sequence: CASSPSGSYNEQFF. This chain uses TRBV11-3 with TRBJ2-1; TRBD2 matches at 7 bases. Trimming at V came to 5 bases and at J to 0 bases, leaving 1 base not matched to a gene. CDR3 length equals 14 residues. The germline gives CDR1 SGHNT, CDR2 YENEEA.

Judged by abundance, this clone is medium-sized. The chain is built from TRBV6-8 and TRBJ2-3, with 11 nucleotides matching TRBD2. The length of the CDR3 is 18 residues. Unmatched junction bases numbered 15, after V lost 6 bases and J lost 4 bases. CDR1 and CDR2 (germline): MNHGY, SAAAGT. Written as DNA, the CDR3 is TGTGCCAGCAGGGACAGGGTAACTAGCGGGAGTTCAGCAGATACGCAGTATTTT. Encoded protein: CASRDRVTSGSSADTQYF.

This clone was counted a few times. This CDR3 reads CASTAGTSYEQYF. CDR3 DNA sequence: TGTGCCAGCACAGCGGGGACTTCCTACGAGCAGTACTTC. The rearrangement links TRBV6-8 to TRBJ2-7; 7 positions match TRBD2. Looked up from germline, CDR1 is MNHGY and CDR2 is SAAAGT. Trimming removed 7 bases from V and 1 base from J; junction bases left unmatched: 4. This CDR3 has 13 residues.

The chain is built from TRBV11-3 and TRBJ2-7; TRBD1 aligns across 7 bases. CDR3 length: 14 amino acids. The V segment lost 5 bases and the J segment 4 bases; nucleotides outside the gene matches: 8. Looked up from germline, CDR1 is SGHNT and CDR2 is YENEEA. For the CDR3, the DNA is TGTGCCAGCAGCCTCCGGGACAGACTGTACGAGCAGTACTTC. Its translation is CASSLRDRLYEQYF.

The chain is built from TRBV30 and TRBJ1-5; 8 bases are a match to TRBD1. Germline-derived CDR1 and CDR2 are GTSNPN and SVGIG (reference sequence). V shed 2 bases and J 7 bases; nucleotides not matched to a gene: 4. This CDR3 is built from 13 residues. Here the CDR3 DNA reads TGTGCCTGGAGTACAGGGGGGGACCAGCCCCAGCATTTT. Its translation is CAWSTGGDQPQHF.

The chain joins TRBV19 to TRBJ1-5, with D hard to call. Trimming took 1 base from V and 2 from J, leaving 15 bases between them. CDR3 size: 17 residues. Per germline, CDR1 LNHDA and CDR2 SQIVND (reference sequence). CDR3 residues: CASSIVGRSGGNQPQHF. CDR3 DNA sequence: TGTGCCAGTAGTATAGTAGGCCGATCTGGGGGCAATCAGCCCCAGCATTTT.

The CDR3 protein is CASSLVGSQETQYF. CDR3 sequence (DNA): TGTGCCAGCAGCTTAGTCGGCAGCCAAGAGACCCAGTACTTC. The genes are TRBV11-3 and TRBJ2-5; D uncertain. Germline CDR1 and CDR2: SGHNT and YENEEA. Trimming took 1 base from V and 1 from J, leaving 7 bases between them. This CDR3 region has 14 residues.

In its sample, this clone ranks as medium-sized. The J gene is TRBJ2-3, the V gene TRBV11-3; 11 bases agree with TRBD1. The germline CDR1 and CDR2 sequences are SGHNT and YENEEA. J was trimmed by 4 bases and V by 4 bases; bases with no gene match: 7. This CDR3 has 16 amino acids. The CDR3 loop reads CASSSPGQGVADTQYF. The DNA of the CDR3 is TGTGCCAGCAGCTCACCGGGACAGGGGGTGGCAGATACGCAGTATTTT.